This is a list of T cell receptor beta chains from one sample in a study of blood T cell repertoires in COVID-19. Measured with immunoSEQ multiplex PCR; TCRdb has only the in-frame clones, and not every one. The data contain 85,000 to 110,000 clones, about 90% of them singletons. Sequences were obtained from peripheral blood. Every receptor here comes from a human donor in a cohort sampled during active COVID-19. Each CDR3 is given with its conserved first and last residue. A D gene is named only where the DNA matches it firmly. Clone size is shown for a subset of rows, as once, few, many or a class of expanded clone.

V: TRBV4-1; J: TRBJ2-5; D: TRBD2; size: few; CDR3: CASSHPPPFSGGARVQETQYF; DNA: TGCGCCAGCAGCCACCCTCCCCCGTTTAGCGGGGGGGCCAGGGTCCAAGAGACCCAGTACTTC
V: TRBV20-1; J: TRBJ1-1; D: .; size: .; CDR3: CSASTAGSPRTEAFF; DNA: TGCAGTGCTAGTACTGCAGGGTCCCCGCGGACTGAAGCTTTCTTT
V: TRBV30; J: TRBJ2-2; D: .; size: .; CDR3: CAWSHRVTGELFF; DNA: TGTGCCTGGAGTCACAGGGTAACCGGGGAGCTGTTTTTT
V: TRBV11-3; J: TRBJ2-2; D: TRBD2; size: .; CDR3: CASSSTGTSGNTGELFF; DNA: TGTGCCAGCAGCTCAACCGGGACTAGCGGAAACACCGGGGAGCTGTTTTTT
V: TRBV6-5; J: TRBJ1-5; D: TRBD1; size: .; CDR3: CASSQGTGGWQPQHF; DNA: TGTGCCAGCAGCCAGGGGACAGGGGGATGGCAGCCCCAGCATTTT
V: TRBV2; J: TRBJ1-2; D: .; size: .; CDR3: CASSYGEDYGYTF; DNA: TGTGCCAGCAGTTATGGGGAGGACTATGGCTACACCTTC
V: TRBV28; J: TRBJ1-1; D: .; size: .; CDR3: CASSLGPAREAFF; DNA: TGTGCCAGCAGTCTCGGGCCAGCCCGGGAGGCTTTCTTT
V: TRBV2; J: TRBJ2-7; D: TRBD1; size: .; CDR3: CASARDRAYEQYF; DNA: TGTGCCAGCGCCCGGGACAGGGCCTACGAGCAGTACTTC
V: TRBV5-1; J: TRBJ2-7; D: TRBD1; size: .; CDR3: CASSLDDRGYEQYF; DNA: TGCGCCAGCAGCTTGGACGACAGGGGCTACGAGCAGTACTTC
V: TRBV7-2; J: TRBJ1-2; D: TRBD1; size: many; CDR3: CASSEPGQGTYGYTF; DNA: TGTGCCAGCAGCGAACCGGGACAGGGAACCTATGGCTACACCTTC
V: TRBV28; J: TRBJ1-2; D: .; size: .; CDR3: CASKETTVNYGYTF; DNA: TGTGCCAGCAAGGAGACTACTGTTAACTATGGCTACACCTTC
V: TRBV6-1; J: TRBJ2-5; D: .; size: .; CDR3: CASSELYQETQYF; DNA: TGTGCCAGCAGTGAACTGTACCAAGAGACCCAGTACTTC
V: TRBV4-2; J: TRBJ1-3; D: .; size: .; CDR3: CASSQDPGSGNTIYF; DNA: TGTGCCAGCAGCCAAGATCCAGGGTCCGGAAACACCATATATTTT
V: TRBV11-2; J: TRBJ1-5; D: .; size: once; CDR3: CASSLERGYGEGQPQHF; DNA: TGTGCCAGCAGCTTAGAAAGGGGTTATGGGGAGGGACAGCCCCAGCATTTT
V: TRBV6-6; J: TRBJ1-4; D: .; size: .; CDR3: CASSRQEKLFF; DNA: TGTGCCAGCAGTAGACAGGAAAAACTGTTTTTT
V: TRBV6-5; J: TRBJ1-2; D: .; size: once; CDR3: CASSYDTGYSYGYTF; DNA: TGTGCCAGCAGTTACGACACAGGGTACAGTTATGGCTACACCTTC
V: TRBV20-1; J: TRBJ1-5; D: .; size: .; CDR3: CSASSPGERGQPQHF; DNA: TGCAGTGCTAGTAGTCCGGGGGAGAGAGGGCAGCCCCAGCATTTT
V: TRBV30; J: TRBJ2-1; D: TRBD2; size: .; CDR3: CAWRSSGSWNEQFF; DNA: TGTGCCTGGAGATCGAGCGGGAGTTGGAATGAGCAGTTCTTC
V: TRBV9; J: TRBJ1-6; D: .; size: .; CDR3: CASSVAGDNSPLHF; DNA: TGTGCCAGCAGCGTAGCAGGGGATAATTCACCCCTCCACTTT
V: TRBV27; J: TRBJ1-5; D: TRBD1; size: .; CDR3: CASSGQGYSNQPQHF; DNA: TGTGCCAGCAGCGGACAGGGGTATAGCAATCAGCCCCAGCATTTT
V: TRBV2; J: TRBJ1-3; D: TRBD1; size: once; CDR3: CASSPFTGAGNTIYF; DNA: TGTGCCAGCAGTCCTTTCACAGGGGCCGGAAACACCATATATTTT
V: TRBV28; J: TRBJ2-7; D: TRBD1; size: once; CDR3: CASSPWGQGAGEQYF; DNA: TGTGCCAGCAGTCCCTGGGGACAGGGGGCGGGGGAGCAGTACTTC
V: TRBV27; J: TRBJ2-1; D: .; size: .; CDR3: CASSLAGSVINEQFF; DNA: TGTGCCAGCAGTTTAGCTGGTTCGGTTATTAATGAGCAGTTCTTC
V: TRBV30; J: TRBJ1-1; D: TRBD1; size: .; CDR3: CAWSRTRDSEAFF; DNA: TGTGCCTGGAGTCGAACTAGGGACAGCGAAGCTTTCTTT
V: TRBV28; J: TRBJ2-7; D: TRBD2; size: few; CDR3: CASSLTPSGRALFQQYF; DNA: TGTGCCAGCAGTTTAACACCTAGCGGGAGGGCCCTATTCCAGCAGTACTTC
V: TRBV3-1/TRBV3-2; J: TRBJ1-2; D: TRBD1; size: .; CDR3: CASSHRPRTGGSWYGYTF; DNA: TGTGCCAGCAGCCATCGCCCCCGGACAGGGGGCTCCTGGTATGGCTACACCTTC
V: TRBV30; J: TRBJ1-3; D: TRBD1; size: .; CDR3: CAWSVLGLGQFYGNTIYF; DNA: TGTGCCTGGAGTGTATTAGGGTTGGGACAGTTTTATGGAAACACCATATATTTT
V: TRBV3-1/TRBV3-2; J: TRBJ1-1; D: .; size: .; CDR3: CASSQDSGEAFF; DNA: TGTGCCAGCAGCCAAGACTCGGGTGAAGCTTTCTTT
V: TRBV6-6; J: TRBJ1-6; D: TRBD1; size: .; CDR3: CASSYSAGGYNSPLHF; DNA: TGTGCCAGCAGTTACTCAGCAGGGGGGTATAATTCACCCCTCCACTTT
V: TRBV19; J: TRBJ1-5; D: TRBD1; size: .; CDR3: CASSMTGGNQPQHF; DNA: TGTGCCAGTAGTATGACAGGGGGCAATCAGCCCCAGCATTTT
V: TRBV11-2; J: TRBJ1-6; D: TRBD1; size: .; CDR3: CASSLTPGTGIGNSPLHF; DNA: TGTGCCAGCAGCTTAACCCCTGGGACAGGGATCGGTAATTCACCCCTCCACTTT
V: TRBV7-2; J: TRBJ2-5; D: .; size: .; CDR3: CASSWETQETQYF; DNA: TGTGCCAGCAGCTGGGAGACCCAAGAGACCCAGTACTTC
V: TRBV20-1; J: TRBJ1-2; D: .; size: .; CDR3: CSASTGYGYTF; DNA: TGCAGTGCTTCGACGGGCTATGGCTACACCTTC
V: TRBV5-1; J: TRBJ1-4; D: .; size: .; CDR3: CASSLAAGEKLFF; DNA: TGCGCCAGCAGCTTGGCCGCGGGTGAAAAACTGTTTTTT
V: TRBV30; J: TRBJ2-3; D: .; size: .; CDR3: CAWSVGDRDTQYF; DNA: TGTGCCTGGAGTGTAGGGGATCGGGATACGCAGTATTTT
V: TRBV6-2/TRBV6-3; J: TRBJ1-1; D: TRBD1; size: .; CDR3: CASSYPEGAVTEAFF; DNA: TGTGCCAGCAGTTACCCCGAGGGGGCGGTCACTGAAGCTTTCTTT
V: TRBV28; J: TRBJ2-1; D: .; size: .; CDR3: CASSLYDTYSYNEQFF; DNA: TGTGCCAGCAGTTTATACGACACCTACTCCTACAATGAGCAGTTCTTC
V: TRBV3-1/TRBV3-2; J: TRBJ1-2; D: .; size: .; CDR3: CASSQEGLGGDGYTF; DNA: TGTGCCAGCAGCCAAGAGGGACTAGGGGGGGATGGCTACACCTTC
V: TRBV19; J: TRBJ1-2; D: TRBD1; size: .; CDR3: CASSDREYGYTF; DNA: TGTGCCAGTAGTGACAGGGAATATGGCTACACCTTC
V: TRBV7-3; J: TRBJ2-3; D: TRBD2; size: .; CDR3: CASSSQRGTDTQYF; DNA: TGTGCCAGCAGCTCCCAGCGGGGTACAGATACGCAGTATTTT
V: TRBV13; J: TRBJ2-7; D: TRBD2; size: .; CDR3: CASSSTSGIYEQYF; DNA: TGTGCCAGCAGCTCGACTAGCGGGATCTACGAGCAGTACTTC
V: TRBV10-2; J: TRBJ1-6; D: .; size: .; CDR3: CASSSTGFSSYNSPLHF; DNA: TGCGCCAGCAGTTCCACAGGATTTAGCTCCTATAATTCACCCCTCCACTTT
V: TRBV7-6; J: TRBJ1-6; D: TRBD1; size: .; CDR3: CASSGGTGGHSPLHF; DNA: TGTGCCAGCAGCGGAGGGACAGGGGGGCATTCACCCCTCCACTTT
V: TRBV20-1; J: TRBJ2-1; D: .; size: few; CDR3: CSASKGRADEQFF; DNA: TGCAGTGCTAGTAAAGGGAGAGCCGATGAGCAGTTCTTC